The T cell receptor beta chain under discussion was sequenced for a study of blood T cell repertoires in COVID-19. Study information: From T cells, B-cell-depleted T cells, or PBMCs came the material, which was cDNA or gDNA.

Grouping used clinical history reported by participants in a survey and questionnaire. The CDR3 consists of 14 residues. Trimming shortened V by 0 bases and J by 6 bases, and 8 bases separated the two germline ends. CDR1 SGHTA and CDR2 FQGNSA come from the germline V gene. The protocol was immunoSEQ multiplex PCR, while the TCRdb copy is restricted to in-frame clones and leaves out a portion. The repertoire includes over 200,000 clones, more than 80% of them detected once, and around 1.8% sits in the top ten. The chain carries TRBV7-2 and TRBJ2-2; the D gene is possibly TRBD1 (6 bases). Sequencing input: PBMCs or T cells enriched from blood (not recorded which). The sequence was collected from a man aged 55-75 years who had recovered from COVID-19. CDR3 region: CASSLAKGAGELFF. In DNA, the CDR3 is TGTGCCAGCAGCTTAGCTAAGGGGGCCGGGGAGCTGTTTTTT. The entire variable domain, with the rest obtained from reference TRBV7-2 and TRBJ2-2, is as follows: GAGVSQSPSNKVTEKGKDVELRCDPISGHTALYWYRQSLGQGLEFLIYFQGNSAPDKSGLPSDRFSAERTGGSVSTLTIQRTQQEDSAVYLCASSLAKGAGELFFGEGSRLTVL.